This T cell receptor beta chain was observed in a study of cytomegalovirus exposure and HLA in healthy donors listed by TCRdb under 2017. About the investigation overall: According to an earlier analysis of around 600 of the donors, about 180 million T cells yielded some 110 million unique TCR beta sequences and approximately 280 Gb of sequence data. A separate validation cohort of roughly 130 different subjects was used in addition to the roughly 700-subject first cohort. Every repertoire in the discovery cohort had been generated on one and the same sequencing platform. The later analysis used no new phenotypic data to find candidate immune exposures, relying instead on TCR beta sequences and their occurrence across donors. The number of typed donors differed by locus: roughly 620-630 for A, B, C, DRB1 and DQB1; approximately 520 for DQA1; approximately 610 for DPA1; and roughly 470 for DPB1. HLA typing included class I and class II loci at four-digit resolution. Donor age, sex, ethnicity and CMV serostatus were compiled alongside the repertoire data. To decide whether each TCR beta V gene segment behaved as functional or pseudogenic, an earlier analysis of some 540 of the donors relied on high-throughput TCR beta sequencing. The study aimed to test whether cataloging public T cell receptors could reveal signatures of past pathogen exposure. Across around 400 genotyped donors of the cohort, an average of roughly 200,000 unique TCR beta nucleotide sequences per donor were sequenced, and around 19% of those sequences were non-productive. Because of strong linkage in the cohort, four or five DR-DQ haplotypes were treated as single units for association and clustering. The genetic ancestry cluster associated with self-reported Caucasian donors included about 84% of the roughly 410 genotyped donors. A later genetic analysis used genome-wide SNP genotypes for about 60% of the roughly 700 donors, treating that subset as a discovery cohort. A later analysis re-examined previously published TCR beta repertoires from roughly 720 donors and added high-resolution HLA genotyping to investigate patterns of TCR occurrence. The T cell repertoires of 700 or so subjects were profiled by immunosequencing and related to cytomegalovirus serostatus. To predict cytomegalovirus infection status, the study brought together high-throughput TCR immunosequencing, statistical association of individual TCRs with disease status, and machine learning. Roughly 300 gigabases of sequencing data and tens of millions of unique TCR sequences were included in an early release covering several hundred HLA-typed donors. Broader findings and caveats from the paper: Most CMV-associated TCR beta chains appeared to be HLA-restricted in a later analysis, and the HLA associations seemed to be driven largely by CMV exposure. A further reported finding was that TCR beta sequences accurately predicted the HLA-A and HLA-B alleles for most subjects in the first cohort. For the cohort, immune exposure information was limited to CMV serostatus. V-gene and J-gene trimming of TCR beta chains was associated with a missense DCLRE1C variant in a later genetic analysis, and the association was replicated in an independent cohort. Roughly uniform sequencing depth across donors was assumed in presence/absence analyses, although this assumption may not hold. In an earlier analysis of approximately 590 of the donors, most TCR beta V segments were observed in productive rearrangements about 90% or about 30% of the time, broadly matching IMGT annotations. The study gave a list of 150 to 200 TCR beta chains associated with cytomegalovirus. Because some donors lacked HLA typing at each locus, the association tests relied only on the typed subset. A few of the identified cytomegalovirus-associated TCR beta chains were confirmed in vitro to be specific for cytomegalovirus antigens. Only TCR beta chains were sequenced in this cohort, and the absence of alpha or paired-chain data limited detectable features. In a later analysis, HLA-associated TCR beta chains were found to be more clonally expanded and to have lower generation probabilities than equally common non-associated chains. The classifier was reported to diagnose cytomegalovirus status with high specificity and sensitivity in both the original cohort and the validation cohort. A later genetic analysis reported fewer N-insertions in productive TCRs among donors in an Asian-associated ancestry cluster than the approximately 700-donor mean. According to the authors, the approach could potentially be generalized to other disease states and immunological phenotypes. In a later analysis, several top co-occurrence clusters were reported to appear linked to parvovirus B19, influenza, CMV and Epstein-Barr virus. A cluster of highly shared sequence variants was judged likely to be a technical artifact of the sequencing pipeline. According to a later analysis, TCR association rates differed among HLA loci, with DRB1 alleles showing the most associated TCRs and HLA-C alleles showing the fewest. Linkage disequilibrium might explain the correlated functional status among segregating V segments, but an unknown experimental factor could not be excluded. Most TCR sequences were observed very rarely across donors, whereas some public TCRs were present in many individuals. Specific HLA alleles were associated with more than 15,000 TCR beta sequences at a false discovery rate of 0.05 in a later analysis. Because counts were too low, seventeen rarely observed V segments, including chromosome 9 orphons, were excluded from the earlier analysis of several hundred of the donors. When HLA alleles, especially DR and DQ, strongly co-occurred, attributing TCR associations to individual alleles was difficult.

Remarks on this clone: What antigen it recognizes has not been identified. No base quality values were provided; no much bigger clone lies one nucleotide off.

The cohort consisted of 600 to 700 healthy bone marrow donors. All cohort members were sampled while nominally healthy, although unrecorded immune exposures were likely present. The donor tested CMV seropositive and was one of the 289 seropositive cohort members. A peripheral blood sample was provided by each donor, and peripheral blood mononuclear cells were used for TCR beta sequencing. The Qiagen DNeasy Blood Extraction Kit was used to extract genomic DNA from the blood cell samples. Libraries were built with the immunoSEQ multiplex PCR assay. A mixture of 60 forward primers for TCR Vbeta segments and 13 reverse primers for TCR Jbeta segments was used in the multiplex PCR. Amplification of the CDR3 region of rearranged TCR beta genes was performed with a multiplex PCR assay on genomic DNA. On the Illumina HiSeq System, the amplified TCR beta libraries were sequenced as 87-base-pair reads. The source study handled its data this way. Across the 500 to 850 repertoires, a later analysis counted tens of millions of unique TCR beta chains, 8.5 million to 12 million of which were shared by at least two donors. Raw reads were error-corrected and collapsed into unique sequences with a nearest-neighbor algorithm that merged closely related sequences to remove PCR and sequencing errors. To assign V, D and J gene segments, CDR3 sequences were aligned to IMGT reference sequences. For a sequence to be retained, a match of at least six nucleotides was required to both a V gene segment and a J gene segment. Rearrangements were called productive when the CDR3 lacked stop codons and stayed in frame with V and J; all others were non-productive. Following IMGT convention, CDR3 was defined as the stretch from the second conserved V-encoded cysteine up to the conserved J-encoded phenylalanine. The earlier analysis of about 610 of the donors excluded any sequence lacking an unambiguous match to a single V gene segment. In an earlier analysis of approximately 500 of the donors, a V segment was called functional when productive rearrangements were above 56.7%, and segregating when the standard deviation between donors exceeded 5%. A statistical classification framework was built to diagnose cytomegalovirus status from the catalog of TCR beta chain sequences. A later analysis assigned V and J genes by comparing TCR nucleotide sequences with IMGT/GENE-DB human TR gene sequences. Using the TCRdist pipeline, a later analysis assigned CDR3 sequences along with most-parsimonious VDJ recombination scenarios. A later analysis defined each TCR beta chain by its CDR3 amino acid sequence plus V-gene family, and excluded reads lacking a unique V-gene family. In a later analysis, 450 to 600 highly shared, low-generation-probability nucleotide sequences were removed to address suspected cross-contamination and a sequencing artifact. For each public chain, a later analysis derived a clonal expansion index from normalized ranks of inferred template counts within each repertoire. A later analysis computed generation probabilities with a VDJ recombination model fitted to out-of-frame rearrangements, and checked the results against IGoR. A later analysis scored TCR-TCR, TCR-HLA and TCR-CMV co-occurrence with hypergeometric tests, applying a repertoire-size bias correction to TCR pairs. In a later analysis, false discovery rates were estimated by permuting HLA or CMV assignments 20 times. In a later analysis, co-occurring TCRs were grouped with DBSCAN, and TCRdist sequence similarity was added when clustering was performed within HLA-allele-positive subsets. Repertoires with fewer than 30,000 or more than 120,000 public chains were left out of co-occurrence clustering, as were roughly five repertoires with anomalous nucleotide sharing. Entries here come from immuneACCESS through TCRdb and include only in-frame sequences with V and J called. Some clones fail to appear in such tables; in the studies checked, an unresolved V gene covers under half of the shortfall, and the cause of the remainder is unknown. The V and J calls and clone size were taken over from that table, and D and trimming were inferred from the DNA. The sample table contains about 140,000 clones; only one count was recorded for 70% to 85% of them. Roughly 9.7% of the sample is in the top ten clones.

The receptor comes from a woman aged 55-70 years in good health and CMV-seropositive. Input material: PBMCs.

The DNA sequence is TGTGCCAGCAGTGTCGAGGGCCACGAGCAGTACTTC. It encodes CASSVEGHEQYF. This receptor chain uses TRBV6-4 and TRBJ2-5; a weak D assignment points to TRBD2 (5 bases agree). The J call may be mistaken, given a closer DNA end match to TRBJ2-7. Via the germline V gene, CDR1 is MRHNA and CDR2 SNTAGT. The CDR3 sequence holds 12 residues, the cysteine and phenylalanine included. Only CDR3 DNA remains: 36 bases, in frame from the first base.